Presented here are 22 T cell receptor beta chains from one specimen sequenced in a study of T cell changes during pregnancy in multiple sclerosis. Using immunoSEQ multiplex PCR, the repertoire was profiled, and TCRdb retains in-frame clones only, with some absent. The repertoire holds some 74,000 clones, with 92% as singletons. The sample was peripheral blood, taken before pregnancy. The receptors originated from a female donor with multiple sclerosis, enrolled in a pregnancy study.

The chain joins TRBV18 to TRBJ2-5; D is perhaps TRBD1 (6 bases). This CDR3 has 13 amino acids. Germline CDR1 is KGHSH and CDR2 is LQKENI. Trimming removed 2 bases at V and 5 bases at J, with 9 bases between. In nucleotides, the CDR3 is TGTGCCAGCTCACCATACAGGGAGGAGACCCAGTACTTC. This sequence encodes CASSPYREETQYF.

This chain links TRBV19 with TRBJ2-2; D possibly corresponds to TRBD1 (6 bases). The germline gives CDR1 LNHDA, CDR2 SQIVND (reference sequence). This CDR3 has 12 residues. V lost 10 bases and J lost 6, with 12 bases in between. The CDR3 sequence: CATGWGPGELFF. CDR3 bases: TGTGCCACCGGGTGGGGGCCCGGGGAGCTGTTTTTT.

This chain connects TRBV11-2 to TRBJ2-1, with 8 positions matching TRBD2. The CDR3 length is 15 residues. From germline, CDR1 is SGHAT and CDR2 FQNNGV. Germline trimming cut 3 bases from V and 2 bases from J; bases unmatched to any gene: 3. As DNA, the CDR3 is TGTGCCAGCAGCTTCCCGGGAGGGACCTACAATGAGCAGTTCTTC. Residues: CASSFPGGTYNEQFF. Drawing the rest from reference TRBV11-2 and TRBJ2-1, the complete variable domain is EAGVAQSPRYKIIEKRQSVAFWCNPISGHATLYWYQQILGQGPKLLIQFQNNGVVDDSQLPKDRFSAERLKGVDSTLKIQPAKLEDSAVYLCASSFPGGTYNEQFFGPGTRLTVL.

The chain joins TRBV11-3 to TRBJ2-1; 11 positions agree with TRBD2. J lost 8 bases, V lost 6 bases, and 9 bases had no gene match. Germline-derived CDR1 and CDR2 are SGHNT and YENEEA. The CDR3 loop spans 15 amino acids. In DNA form, the CDR3 reads TGTGCCAGCAGTTCGGGACTAGCGGAGCACGATGAGCAGTTCTTC. Amino acid sequence: CASSSGLAEHDEQFF.

This chain joins TRBV28 and TRBJ2-7; no firm D call. V lost 5 bases and J 7 bases, leaving 18 bases between the germline ends. CDR1 and CDR2 from the germline V gene are MDHEN and SYDVKM. The CDR3 is 14 residues long. The DNA for the CDR3 is TGTGCCAGCAGTCCACTTTACAGAGCCTTGGAGCAGTACTTC. The encoded protein is CASSPLYRALEQYF.

V gene TRBV6-1 combines with J gene TRBJ2-3; 10 bases fit TRBD2. Per germline, CDR1 MNHNS and CDR2 SASEGT. The CDR3 contains 17 residues. Trimming cost V 1 base and J 2 bases; bases outside gene matches: 6. The CDR3 loop is CASSEDPLAGPTDTQYF. The CDR3 DNA reads TGTGCCAGCAGTGAAGACCCACTAGCGGGACCCACAGATACGCAGTATTTT.

The chain joins TRBV2 to TRBJ2-7; 8 positions agree with TRBD1. Germline V gene data show CDR1 as SNHLY and CDR2 as FYNNEI. The CDR3 consists of 12 residues. V lost 6 bases, J lost 6 bases, and 4 bases stayed unmatched. CDR3 loop: CASRADRGEQYF. CDR3 bases: TGTGCCAGCAGGGCCGACAGGGGCGAGCAGTACTTC.

The V call is TRBV19, the J call TRBJ2-3, with TRBD1 as a possible D gene (5 bases). The germline gives CDR1 LNHDA, CDR2 SQIVND (reference sequence). V dropped 3 bases and J dropped 4 bases, with 8 bases sitting between them. The CDR3 extends over 13 amino acids. CDR3 coding DNA: TGTGCCAGTAGTATCGGACAATCAGATACGCAGTATTTT. It specifies CASSIGQSDTQYF.

Here the CDR3 reads CASSIRGGFNTGELFF. The CDR3 nucleotides read TGTGCCAGTAGTATCCGTGGGGGGTTCAACACCGGGGAGCTGTTTTTT. The V gene is TRBV19, the J gene TRBJ2-2, with a possible D match to TRBD2 (6 bases). The CDR3 consists of 16 residues. Germline values: CDR1 LNHDA, CDR2 SQIVND (reference sequence). The V and J ends lost 3 bases and 2 bases respectively, with 13 bases between them.

The rearrangement uses TRBV18 and TRBJ1-1; D is possibly TRBD1 (6 bases). CDR1 and CDR2 (germline): KGHSH, LQKENI. This CDR3 has 12 residues. The V end lost 3 bases, the J end lost 7 bases, and 9 bases lay between the germline ends. This chain's CDR3 is CASSPGQHEAFF. For the CDR3, the DNA is TGTGCCAGCTCACCCGGACAGCATGAAGCTTTCTTT.

V usage is TRBV4-3 and J usage is TRBJ2-3; 12 nucleotides align to TRBD2. CDR3 length equals 17 residues. The junction had 10 bases not matched to a gene; V was cut back by 3 bases and J by 6 bases. Germline-derived CDR1 and CDR2 are LGHNA and YSLEER. CDR3 region: CASSHLPSGRARDTQYF. The DNA for the CDR3 is TGCGCCAGCAGCCATCTTCCTAGCGGGAGGGCCCGGGATACGCAGTATTTT.

Only one count was recorded for this clone. V usage is TRBV7-2 and J usage is TRBJ2-3, with TRBD2 as a possible D gene (6 bases). Germline V gives CDR1 SGHTA, CDR2 FQGNSA. This CDR3 contains 16 residues. Trimming removed 5 bases at V and 4 bases at J, with 19 bases between. CDR3 sequence reads: CASSGAGTGGADTQYF. CDR3 DNA sequence: TGTGCCAGCAGCGGGGCCGGGACTGGCGGGGCAGATACGCAGTATTTT.

The chain has TRBV21-1 and TRBJ1-2. TRBV21-1 is a recognized pseudogene. CDR3 length: 12 amino acids. CDR3 loop: CASSKGRWGYTF. CDR3 DNA: TGTGCCAGCAGCAAAGGGAGGTGGGGCTACACCTTC.

This chain uses TRBV18 with TRBJ1-1, with D possibly matching TRBD1 (5 bases). The CDR3 contains 17 residues. Between the trimmed V and J ends, which lost 4 bases and 0 bases, there was a span of 18 bases. Per the germline V gene, CDR1 is KGHSH and CDR2 is LQKENI. The CDR3 bases are TGTGCCAGCTCACAAGGGGAGGGCAGGCCATTGAACACTGAAGCTTTCTTT. Protein: CASSQGEGRPLNTEAFF.

The V call is TRBV6-6, the J call TRBJ2-7; 7 bases line up with TRBD2. The CDR3 totals 16 residues. CDR1 MNHNY and CDR2 SVGAGI come from the germline V gene (reference sequence). V dropped 6 bases and J dropped 4; count of bases not matched to a gene: 15. This CDR3 is CASRGRREFAPYEQYF. CDR3 in DNA: TGTGCCAGCAGGGGGCGGCGGGAGTTTGCCCCTTACGAGCAGTACTTC.

V gene TRBV7-2 combines with J gene TRBJ2-2, with D maybe TRBD2 (5 bases). The CDR3 contains 15 residues. The V gene lost 6 bases and the J gene lost 1 base, with 12 bases spanning the gap. CDR1 is SGHTA and CDR2 is FQGNSA in the germline V gene. The CDR3 is CASSPGLRNTGELFF. The CDR3 DNA reads TGTGCCAGCAGTCCTGGACTCCGGAACACCGGGGAGCTGTTTTTT. Full variable domain (rest looked up from reference TRBV7-2 and TRBJ2-2): GAGVSQSPSNKVTEKGKDVELRCDPISGHTALYWYRQSLGQGLEFLIYFQGNSAPDKSGLPSDRFSAERTGGSVSTLTIQRTQQEDSAVYLCASSPGLRNTGELFFGEGSRLTVL.

The chain couples TRBV18 to TRBJ2-7; D is perhaps TRBD1 (6 bases). Germline values: CDR1 KGHSH, CDR2 LQKENI. This CDR3 comprises 16 residues. The ends were cut back, 1 base at V and 3 bases at J, with 16 bases in the middle. The CDR3 sequence is CASSPQDSPNIYEQYF. The CDR3 nucleotides are TGTGCCAGCTCACCACAGGACAGTCCCAATATCTACGAGCAGTACTTC. Full variable domain (outside the CDR3, taken from reference TRBV18 and TRBJ2-7): NAGVMQNPRHLVRRRGQEARLRCSPMKGHSHVYWYRQLPEEGLKFMVYLQKENIIDESGMPKERFSAEFPKEGPSILRIQQVVRGDSAAYFCASSPQDSPNIYEQYFGPGTRLTVT.

This clone was observed a single time. V is TRBV28 and J is TRBJ1-2, with 11 positions matching TRBD1. CDR1 is MDHEN, CDR2 SYDVKM, per germline. Trimming removed 4 bases from V and 8 bases from J; junction bases left unmatched: 9. This CDR3 comprises 15 residues. The CDR3 coding sequence is TGTGCCAGCAGTTCCGCCGGGACAGGGGGTGGAGGCTACACCTTC. Residues: CASSSAGTGGGGYTF.

The rearrangement links TRBV7-9 to TRBJ1-5; D unresolved. Germline V gene data show CDR1 as SEHNR and CDR2 as FQNEAQ (reference sequence). The CDR3 consists of 15 residues. The V end was cut by 6 bases, the J end by 2 bases, with 14 bases between. CDR3 protein: CASSSGPGGNQPQHF. In DNA, the CDR3 is TGTGCCAGCAGTTCAGGACCGGGAGGCAATCAGCCCCAGCATTTT.

The gene calls are TRBV11-2 and TRBJ1-2; TRBD1 aligns across 7 bases. The germline gives CDR1 SGHAT, CDR2 FQNNGV. This CDR3 has 17 residues. After removal of 5 bases from V and 0 bases from J, the junction contained 12 bases not matched to a gene. CDR3 in amino acids: CASSPLTGRTANYGYTF. As DNA, the CDR3 is TGTGCCAGCAGCCCTCTGACAGGGAGAACCGCTAACTATGGCTACACCTTC.

This clone was observed a single time. The chain couples TRBV11-3 to TRBJ2-7; 8 nucleotides agree with TRBD2. V dropped 1 base and J dropped 3; count of bases not matched to a gene: 8. Germline V gene data show CDR1 as SGHNT and CDR2 as YENEEA. The CDR3 is 16 amino acids. For the CDR3, the DNA is TGTGCCAGCAGCTTAGCAGGCGGGAGGTCCTTCTACGAGCAGTACTTC. Encoded protein: CASSLAGGRSFYEQYF.

The chain employs TRBV29-1 and TRBJ2-1; 11 bases are a match to TRBD2. Per germline, CDR1 SQVTM and CDR2 ANQGSEA. The trim removed 6 bases at V and 10 bases at J, leaving 8 bases unmatched. The CDR3 totals 13 residues. The CDR3 nucleotides are TGCAGCGTGAGACTAGCGGGGTCTTTGGAGCAGTTCTTC. It codes for CSVRLAGSLEQFF.